This T cell receptor (beta chain) stems from a study of T cell changes during pregnancy in multiple sclerosis. Produced via immunoSEQ multiplex PCR; TCRdb's table is partial and in-frame only. This sample has about 31,000 clones, with approximately 91% found just once. Per germline, CDR1 SGHTA and CDR2 FQGNSA. Trimming pared 5 bases from V and 8 bases from J, leaving 12 bases between. There are 12 residues in the CDR3. This TCR was sampled from a female donor with multiple sclerosis, enrolled in a pregnancy study. This chain links TRBV7-2 with TRBJ1-1, with a weak D call TRBD1 (5 bases). Sequenced here: CD8+ T cells from peripheral blood mononuclear cells, sampled in the second trimester of pregnancy. DNA of the CDR3: TGTGCCAGCAGCAAAGACAGAATCGAAGCTTTCTTT. Its translation: CASSKDRIEAFF.